This T cell receptor (beta chain) was recovered during a study of graft-versus-host responses after intestinal transplantation. At the level of the study: Recipients had multivisceral, liver-intestinal, or isolated intestinal transplants.

The CDR3 sequence is 15 residues long. J gave up 7 bases and V 5 bases, and 9 bases lay outside the gene matches. The germline V gene encodes CDR1 MGHRA and CDR2 YSYEKL. Using immunoSEQ multiplex PCR, the repertoire was profiled, and TCRdb retains in-frame clones only, with some absent. Of around 30,000 clones listed, approximately 87% were seen once; the top ten hold more than 0.95%. This clone has more than one count but fewer than ten. Sample: PBMCs, taken roughly 29 days after intestinal transplant. The rearrangement links TRBV4-1 to TRBJ2-1, with 9 nucleotides matching TRBD1. The origin of this receptor is a human patient who received an intestinal transplant, so some T cells may come from the graft donor. The CDR3 is CASSSPTGGRNEQFF. CDR3 nucleotides: TGCGCCAGCAGCTCCCCGACAGGGGGAAGGAATGAGCAGTTCTTC.